Each of the 27 T cell receptor beta chains below was sequenced from the same sample in a study of T cell responses to AZD1222 COVID-19 vaccine (dated by TCRdb to about 2021). Library preparation was by the immunoSEQ multiplex PCR assay. Sourced from immuneACCESS, this table was stored by TCRdb with only in-frame sequences that have V and J called. A share of the clones is absent; for the studies checked, an unresolved V gene accounts for under half, and the remainder has no known explanation. Present in this sample are 130,000 to 150,000 clones, around 88% of which were seen just once. Jointly, the top ten make up less than 15% of the sample. Per the publication, the time point label means: baseline before first vaccination. The specimen comprised peripheral blood, sampled on day 0 of AZD1222 vaccination. The receptor source for this set is an adult in good health.

The chain carries TRBV14 and TRBJ2-7, with 8 nucleotides matching TRBD1. The trim removed 5 bases at V and 4 bases at J, leaving 7 bases unmatched. The V gene's germline CDR1 is SGHDN and CDR2 FVKESK. CDR3 length: 14 amino acids. CDR3: CASSAQGAGYEQYF. CDR3 in DNA: TGTGCCAGCAGCGCCCAGGGGGCCGGGTACGAGCAGTACTTC.

V is TRBV5-5 and J is TRBJ1-1; weak D call: TRBD1 (5 bases). Germline V CDR1 and CDR2: SGHKS, YYEKEE (reference sequence). The CDR3 runs to 15 residues. The ends were cut back, 2 bases at V and 0 bases at J, with 11 bases in the middle. CDR3 nucleotides: TGTGCCAGCAGCTTAGCTCAGGGTATGAACACTGAAGCTTTCTTT. This gives the protein CASSLAQGMNTEAFF.

The rearrangement links TRBV4-2 to TRBJ2-7; no definite D call. V was pared by 4 bases and J by 0 bases, with 10 bases between. Looked up from germline, CDR1 is LGHNA and CDR2 is YNFKEQ. The CDR3 consists of 14 residues. In DNA, the CDR3 is TGTGCCAGCAGCCCCACACGGGTCTCCTACGAGCAGTACTTC. The encoded protein is CASSPTRVSYEQYF.

V is TRBV7-2 and J is TRBJ1-2; no firm D call. Looked up from germline, CDR1 is SGHTA and CDR2 is FQGNSA. The germline V and J ends were trimmed by 3 bases and 7 bases, with 9 bases remaining between them. The CDR3 length is 12 residues. CDR3 sequence (DNA): TGTGCCAGCAGCTTCGTGGGGTTTGGCTACACCTTC. It encodes CASSFVGFGYTF.

The V gene is TRBV30, the J gene TRBJ1-6; D uncertain. The CDR3 extends over 11 amino acids. Deletions cut 3 bases from V and 9 bases from J, with 6 bases between. The V gene's germline CDR1 is GTSNPN and CDR2 SVGIG (reference sequence). CDR3 amino acids: CAWRAGSPLHF. Here the CDR3 DNA reads TGTGCCTGGAGGGCAGGTTCACCCCTCCACTTT.

The chain employs TRBV27 and TRBJ2-7; the D is unclear. The CDR3 spans 13 residues. Germline CDR1 is MNHEY and CDR2 is SMNVEV (reference sequence). V dropped 5 bases and J dropped 2 bases, with 10 bases sitting between them. The CDR3 loop reads CASSPGRAYEQYF. In DNA, the CDR3 is TGTGCCAGCAGTCCCGGACGGGCCTACGAGCAGTACTTC.

The CDR3 loop reads CSASTGAFATNEKLFF. The CDR3 coding sequence is TGCAGTGCTAGTACAGGGGCCTTTGCAACTAATGAAAAACTGTTTTTT. The genes are TRBV20-1 and TRBJ1-4; 7 bases line up with TRBD1. V was pared by 3 bases and J by 0 bases, with 7 bases of the junction left unmatched. The CDR3 has 16 amino acids. Germline loops: CDR1 DFQATT, CDR2 SNEGSKA (reference sequence).

The chain joins TRBV7-8 to TRBJ1-4, with TRBD1 matching 11 bases. CDR1 is SGHVS, CDR2 FQNEAQ, per germline. V gave up 5 bases and J gave up 3 bases; unmatched junction bases: 5. The CDR3 sequence is 16 residues long. The CDR3 reads CASSMGTGGANEKLFF. The CDR3 nucleotides are TGTGCCAGCAGCATGGGGACAGGGGGGGCTAATGAAAAACTGTTTTTT.

The chain links TRBV5-1 to TRBJ2-7; D is ambiguous. This CDR3 is 12 amino acids long. V dropped 0 bases and J dropped 2 bases, with 3 bases sitting between them. The germline gives CDR1 SGHRS, CDR2 YFSETQ. The CDR3 bases are TGCGCCAGCAGCTTGGGGACCTACGAGCAGTACTTC. Translated: CASSLGTYEQYF.

J is TRBJ2-5 and V is TRBV15; perhaps D is TRBD1 or TRBD2 (5 bases each). Looked up from germline, CDR1 is LNHNV and CDR2 is YYDKDF (reference sequence). The V end was cut by 0 bases, the J end by 7 bases, with 9 bases between. This CDR3 region has 13 residues. CDR3 sequence: CATSRDEGWTQYF. CDR3 DNA sequence: TGTGCCACCAGCAGAGATGAGGGGTGGACCCAGTACTTC.

The genes are TRBV12-3 or TRBV12-4 and TRBJ1-1, with D hard to call. V was cut by 3 bases and J by 6 bases, with 11 bases left in between. This CDR3 is built from 13 residues. CDR3 loop: CASSFEAGSEAFF. Written as DNA, the CDR3 is TGTGCCAGCAGTTTTGAGGCAGGCTCTGAAGCTTTCTTT.

There are many counts of this clone. The rearrangement uses TRBV4-1 and TRBJ2-6; 11 bases line up with TRBD1. The ends lost 6 bases at V and 2 bases at J; junction bases unmatched: 9. The CDR3 extends over 18 amino acids. The V gene's germline CDR1 is MGHRA and CDR2 YSYEKL. CDR3 DNA: TGCGCCAGCAGGCAGGCCGGGACAGGGGGGACTGGGGCCAACGTCCTGACTTTC. Its translation is CASRQAGTGGTGANVLTF.

This rearrangement joins TRBV7-2 to TRBJ1-3, with TRBD1 matching 7 bases. V was clipped by 4 bases and J by 8 bases; unmatched bases: 11. The CDR3 sequence is 15 residues long. Germline CDR1 SGHTA, CDR2 FQGNSA. The CDR3 region is CASSSGQVFTDTIYF. The CDR3 DNA reads as TGTGCCAGCAGCTCCGGACAGGTGTTCACAGACACCATATATTTT.

This chain joins TRBV6-5 and TRBJ1-1; 8 bases agree with TRBD1. J gave up 1 base and V 2 bases, and 3 bases lay outside the gene matches. The CDR3 is made up of 15 amino acids. Looked up from germline, CDR1 is MNHEY and CDR2 is SVGAGI. CDR3 sequence (DNA): TGTGCCAGCAGTTACGAAGGGACAGGGAACACTGAAGCTTTCTTT. Translating it yields CASSYEGTGNTEAFF.

The genes are TRBV6-5 and TRBJ2-7; no reliable D call. This CDR3 has 13 residues. Germline lookup yields CDR1 MNHEY and CDR2 SVGAGI. The V gene lost 2 bases and the J gene lost 3 bases, with 8 bases spanning the gap. The CDR3 DNA reads as TGTGCCAGCAGTTACCGAGTGGACTACGAGCAGTACTTC. This translates into CASSYRVDYEQYF.

V gene TRBV7-6 combines with J gene TRBJ2-2; no clear D gene. Germline assignment: CDR1 SGHVS and CDR2 FNYEAQ. CDR3 length: 16 residues. Trimming shortened V by 1 base and J by 0 bases, and 9 bases separated the two germline ends. The CDR3 is CASSLGVSSNTGELFF. CDR3 nucleotide sequence: TGTGCCAGCAGCTTAGGGGTATCGTCGAACACCGGGGAGCTGTTTTTT. The complete variable domain, with remaining parts taken from reference TRBV7-6 and TRBJ2-2, reads GAGVSQSPRYKVTKRGQDVALRCDPISGHVSLYWYRQALGQGPEFLTYFNYEAQQDKSGLPNDRFSAERPEGSISTLTIQRTEQRDSAMYRCASSLGVSSNTGELFFGEGSRLTVL.

CDR3 nucleotide sequence: TGTGCCAGCTCACCGGCGGGCCAAACCTACGAGCAGTACTTC. Translated: CASSPAGQTYEQYF. The chain uses TRBV18 and TRBJ2-7; possible D gene TRBD2, 5 bases. Trimming cost V 3 bases and J 2 bases, with 11 bases left between them. CDR3 length: 14 amino acids. Germline CDR1 reads KGHSH; CDR2 reads LQKENI.

The chain is built from TRBV7-8 and TRBJ1-1, with D possibly being TRBD1 (6 bases). V lost 5 bases, J lost 0 bases, and 16 bases lay in between. The CDR3 has 16 amino acids. Germline CDR1 SGHVS, CDR2 FQNEAQ. The CDR3 spells CASSENIDRLNTEAFF. The CDR3 nucleotides are TGTGCCAGCAGCGAGAATATAGACAGGTTGAACACTGAAGCTTTCTTT. Supplemented by reference TRBV7-8 and TRBJ1-1, the full variable domain reads GAGVSQSPRYKVAKRGQDVALRCDPISGHVSLFWYQQALGQGPEFLTYFQNEAQLDKSGLPSDRFFAERPEGSVSTLKIQRTQQEDSAVYLCASSENIDRLNTEAFFGQGTRLTVV.

The chain carries TRBV7-3 and TRBJ2-1, with TRBD2 matching over 11 bases. After removal of 4 bases from V and 1 base from J, the junction contained 9 bases not matched to a gene. CDR1 and CDR2 from the germline V gene are SGHTA and FQGTGA. The CDR3 is 18 amino acids. CDR3 sequence: CASSSTSSGGLSYNEQFF. The CDR3 coding sequence is TGTGCCAGCAGCTCGACCTCTAGCGGGGGGTTGTCCTACAATGAGCAGTTCTTC.

The V gene is TRBV7-3, the J gene TRBJ2-3, with 8 nucleotides matching TRBD1. V shed 7 bases, J shed 3 bases, and the junction held 3 bases outside the gene matches. The CDR3 length is 13 residues. Germline loops: CDR1 SGHTA, CDR2 FQGTGA. In nucleotides, the CDR3 is TGTGCCAGCAAAACAGGGGGTACAGATACGCAGTATTTT. Protein sequence: CASKTGGTDTQYF. The full variable domain, rest sourced from reference TRBV7-3 and TRBJ2-3, is GAGVSQTPSNKVTEKGKYVELRCDPISGHTALYWYRQSLGQGPEFLIYFQGTGAADDSGLPNDRFFAVRPEGSVSTLKIQRTERGDSAVYLCASKTGGTDTQYFGPGTRLTVL.

CDR3 protein: CASSRRGDSEQFF. The CDR3 DNA sequence: TGTGCCAGCAGCCGGAGGGGGGACAGTGAGCAGTTCTTC. The rearrangement uses TRBV6-5 and TRBJ2-1, with D perhaps matching TRBD1 (7 bases). V shed 6 bases and J shed 9 bases, with 15 bases lying between them. Germline loops: CDR1 MNHEY, CDR2 SVGAGI. The CDR3 consists of 13 residues.

The chain's CDR3 is CATSSQVYGYTF. The CDR3 coding sequence is TGTGCCACCAGCAGCCAGGTCTATGGCTACACCTTC. This chain uses TRBV15 with TRBJ1-2, with D hard to call. Germline CDR1 reads LNHNV; CDR2 reads YYDKDF (reference sequence). Trimming took 3 bases from V and 4 from J, leaving 6 bases between them. The length of the CDR3 is 12 residues.

This rearrangement joins TRBV7-9 to TRBJ1-1; D might be TRBD1 (5 bases). CDR3 length: 14 amino acids. The germline gives CDR1 SEHNR, CDR2 FQNEAQ (reference sequence). Trimming left V 4 bases short and J 0 bases short, with 9 bases between. This CDR3 reads CASSSKTVNTEAFF. The CDR3 bases are TGTGCCAGCAGCTCCAAGACAGTGAACACTGAAGCTTTCTTT.

This chain joins TRBV6-4 and TRBJ1-1; a weak D match, TRBD1 (5 bases). Germline assignment: CDR1 MRHNA and CDR2 SNTAGT. The CDR3 loop spans 18 amino acids. Trimming shortened V by 1 base and J by 1 base, and 19 bases separated the two germline ends. CDR3 protein: CASSDCEFPGTRNTEAFF. The DNA for the CDR3 is TGTGCCAGCAGTGACTGCGAGTTCCCCGGGACCCGGAACACTGAAGCTTTCTTT.

The rearrangement uses TRBV3-1 (or the pseudogene TRBV3-2) and TRBJ2-3; D perhaps matches TRBD2 (7 bases). The CDR3 consists of 14 residues. Between the trimmed V and J ends, which lost 1 base and 6 bases, there was a span of 11 bases. Germline values: CDR1 LGHDT, CDR2 YNNKEL (reference sequence). In DNA, the CDR3 is TGTGCCAGCAGCCAAGTACAGGGAGGGGATACGCAGTATTTT. It codes for CASSQVQGGDTQYF.

The V call is TRBV7-8, the J call TRBJ1-1; 9 nucleotides line up with TRBD1. V was clipped by 4 bases and J by 1 base; unmatched bases: 7. Germline V gene lookup returns CDR1 SGHVS and CDR2 FQNEAQ. CDR3 length: 16 amino acids. CDR3 in amino acids: CASSSRLTGGNTEAFF. DNA of the CDR3: TGTGCCAGCAGCTCGCGACTGACAGGGGGGAACACTGAAGCTTTCTTT.

This chain uses TRBV18 with TRBJ1-1; D remains ambiguous. This CDR3 contains 13 residues. V was shortened by 6 bases and J by 1 base, with 9 bases between the two germline ends. Germline values: CDR1 KGHSH, CDR2 LQKENI. The CDR3 sequence: CASSGPTNTEAFF. CDR3 nucleotide sequence: TGTGCCAGCTCCGGACCGACGAACACTGAAGCTTTCTTT.